One and the same sample provided the 22 T cell receptor beta chains below, sequenced in a study of OX40 agonist ivuxolimab in advanced cancers. The repertoire was sequenced with immunoSEQ multiplex PCR; TCRdb's copy has only in-frame clones and lacks some. Counted here are about 24,000 clones, about 90% occurring once; the ten biggest clones make up around a tenth. Sequenced here: CD4+ or CD8+ T cells sorted from blood, sampled in a trial of the OX40 agonist ivuxolimab. All receptors come from an adult with an advanced solid tumor such as melanoma, head and neck, liver or kidney cancer.

The chain joins TRBV7-8 to TRBJ1-4, with TRBD1 matching 7 bases. The CDR3 is 17 amino acids. Trimming took 5 bases from V and 2 from J; bases not matched to a gene: 11. Germline loops: CDR1 SGHVS, CDR2 FQNEAQ. CDR3: CASSPRQGRFTNEKLFF. The CDR3 coding sequence is TGTGCCAGCAGCCCCCGACAGGGCCGGTTTACTAATGAAAAACTGTTTTTT.

The chain joins TRBV5-1 to TRBJ2-2; maybe TRBD1 (8 bases). V lost 4 bases and J 6 bases, leaving 25 bases between the germline ends. This CDR3 contains 18 residues. Per the germline V gene, CDR1 is SGHRS and CDR2 is YFSETQ. The CDR3 here is CASSQGTGAGKIAGELFF. In DNA, the CDR3 is TGCGCCAGCAGCCAAGGGACAGGAGCGGGAAAGATCGCCGGGGAGCTGTTTTTT.

The chain joins TRBV5-1 to TRBJ2-3; 7 positions match TRBD1. CDR1 SGHRS and CDR2 YFSETQ come from the germline V gene. The CDR3 covers 13 residues. With V trimmed by 4 bases and J by 4 bases, 3 bases remained unmatched. This chain's CDR3 is CASSLTGSDTQYF. The CDR3, as DNA: TGCGCCAGCAGCCTGACAGGGTCAGATACGCAGTATTTT.

CDR3: CASYDRGGEYYEQYF. The CDR3 nucleotides read TGCGCCAGCTACGATAGGGGGGGGGAGTACTACGAGCAGTACTTC. The rearrangement links TRBV10-2 to TRBJ2-7, with D possibly being TRBD2 (7 bases). CDR3 length: 15 amino acids. The germline V gene has CDR1 WSHSY and CDR2 SAAADI. V lost 8 bases and J 3 bases, leaving 20 bases between the germline ends.

The rearrangement joins TRBV11-2 to TRBJ2-7; 9 bases are a match to TRBD2. The CDR3 is 17 residues long. V was pared by 0 bases and J by 7 bases, with 13 bases of the junction left unmatched. Germline CDR1 and CDR2: SGHAT and FQNNGV. The CDR3 DNA reads TGTGCCAGCAGCTTAGATCAGCCTAGCGGGGTATATCGGGAGCAGTACTTC. Translating gives CASSLDQPSGVYREQYF.

The V gene is TRBV11-3, the J gene TRBJ2-7; no clear D gene. This CDR3 region has 11 residues. Germline V CDR1 and CDR2: SGHNT, YENEEA. V dropped 7 bases and J dropped 3 bases, with 7 bases sitting between them. The CDR3 loop reads CASKAYYEQYF. In nucleotides, the CDR3 is TGTGCCAGCAAAGCGTACTACGAGCAGTACTTC.

The V call is TRBV7-3, the J call TRBJ2-1; 8 bases match TRBD2. Trimming cost V 5 bases and J 7 bases; bases outside gene matches: 10. Germline V gene data show CDR1 as SGHTA and CDR2 as FQGTGA. This CDR3 comprises 15 residues. The CDR3 sequence is CASSLTSGSSNEQFF. CDR3 sequence (DNA): TGTGCCAGCAGCCTGACCAGCGGGAGTTCAAATGAGCAGTTCTTC.

The rearrangement uses TRBV7-2 and TRBJ2-1, with a tentative D call TRBD2 (6 bases). The V and J ends lost 5 bases and 5 bases respectively, with 19 bases between them. Per germline, CDR1 SGHTA and CDR2 FQGNSA. The CDR3 is 16 residues long. Here the CDR3 reads CASSPAGLAIDNEQFF. The CDR3 DNA reads as TGTGCCAGCAGCCCAGCGGGCCTAGCGATAGACAATGAGCAGTTCTTC.

This chain connects TRBV18 to TRBJ2-7; D is uncertain. Germline V gives CDR1 KGHSH, CDR2 LQKENI. The germline V and J ends were trimmed by 1 base and 2 bases, with 9 bases remaining between them. The CDR3 spans 14 residues. In DNA, the CDR3 is TGTGCCAGCTCACCACGAGGCGGAGCCTACGAGCAGTACTTC. It codes for CASSPRGGAYEQYF.

On this clone itself: Other DNA sequences in the sample encode the same CDR3. CDR3: CASRRLAGENTGELFF. The CDR3 DNA sequence: TGTGCCAGTAGGCGACTAGCGGGGGAGAACACCGGGGAGCTGTTTTTT. This chain joins TRBV19 and TRBJ2-2, with 12 bases matching TRBD2. The CDR3 totals 16 residues. The germline V gene has CDR1 LNHDA and CDR2 SQIVND (reference sequence). Unmatched junction bases numbered 3, after V lost 6 bases and J lost 1 base.

The J gene is TRBJ1-5, the V gene TRBV12-2; the D call of TRBD1 is as the table states it, not checked on the DNA. TRBV12-2 is reported as a pseudogene. The CDR3 has 22 amino acids. The chain's CDR3 is CASRLVWVGVRGREEPNQPQHF. The CDR3 coding sequence is TGTGCAAGTCGCTTAGTGTGGGTGGGCGTCAGGGGGCGCGAAGAACCCAATCAGCCCCAGCATTTT.

The chain uses TRBV7-3 and TRBJ1-1; 7 bases align to TRBD1. This CDR3 is 15 amino acids long. Germline trimming cut 2 bases from V and 0 bases from J; bases unmatched to any gene: 3. CDR1 and CDR2 from the germline V gene are SGHTA and FQGTGA. The DNA for the CDR3 is TGTGCCAGCAGCTTAGAGGGGGCGGTGAACACTGAAGCTTTCTTT. This gives the protein CASSLEGAVNTEAFF.

The rearrangement uses TRBV9 and TRBJ2-3; D remains ambiguous. Germline assignment: CDR1 SGDLS and CDR2 YYNGEE. CDR3 length: 14 residues. Trimming removed 0 bases at V and 6 bases at J, with 11 bases between. CDR3 bases: TGTGCCAGCAGCGTAGAACGAGGTCTCGATACGCAGTATTTT. Its protein product is CASSVERGLDTQYF.

The chain carries TRBV2 and TRBJ1-3, with 7 bases that match TRBD1. The germline CDR1 and CDR2 sequences are SNHLY and FYNNEI. CDR3 length: 15 residues. Trimming removed 6 bases from V and 12 bases from J; junction bases left unmatched: 17. The CDR3 nucleotides read TGTGCCAGCAGCGGAAACGGGGGACAGCCGGGAAGCATATATTTT. Translating gives CASSGNGGQPGSIYF.

The genes are TRBV28 and TRBJ2-7; D is ambiguous. The V gene's germline CDR1 is MDHEN and CDR2 SYDVKM. The CDR3 contains 12 residues. V was cut by 2 bases and J by 12 bases, with 14 bases left in between. In DNA form, the CDR3 reads TGTGCCAGCAGTTTAGGGGATCAAGAAAGGTACTTC. Its translation: CASSLGDQERYF.

This clone was recorded once. This chain connects TRBV6-1 to TRBJ1-2, with 8 positions matching TRBD1. The V gene end was trimmed by 3 bases and the J gene end by 7 bases; junction bases not matched to a gene: 10. Germline CDR1 reads MNHNS; CDR2 reads SASEGT. The CDR3 runs 15 residues. The chain's CDR3 is CASSEFGQGATGYTF. CDR3 sequence (DNA): TGTGCCAGCAGTGAGTTTGGTCAGGGGGCGACTGGCTACACCTTC.

V and J are TRBV28 and TRBJ2-4, with D uncertain. The CDR3 has 15 residues. The germline V gene has CDR1 MDHEN and CDR2 SYDVKM. The V end lost 4 bases, the J end lost 1 base, and 11 bases lay between the germline ends. The CDR3 DNA reads TGTGCCAGCAGTTCCCAACGAGAGGCCAAAAACATTCAGTACTTC. This encodes CASSSQREAKNIQYF.

The chain combines TRBV18 with TRBJ2-1; D is uncertain. The germline CDR1 and CDR2 sequences are KGHSH and LQKENI. This CDR3 spans 15 amino acids. With 3 bases removed from V and 0 bases from J, the gap between germline ends came to 9 bases. The CDR3 spells CASSPILISYNEQFF. The CDR3 DNA reads as TGTGCCAGCTCACCGATTCTAATCTCCTACAATGAGCAGTTCTTC.

The V and J genes are TRBV29-1 and TRBJ1-2, with 11 positions matching TRBD1. Trimming cost V 7 bases and J 3 bases; bases outside gene matches: 1. Germline V gene data show CDR1 as SQVTM and CDR2 as ANQGSEA. This CDR3 comprises 12 residues. CDR3 DNA: TGCAGCGGGGGACAGGGGGACTATGGCTACACCTTC. Translation gives CSGGQGDYGYTF. The entire variable domain, with the rest obtained from reference TRBV29-1 and TRBJ1-2, is as follows: SAVISQKPSRDICQRGTSLTIQCQVDSQVTMMFWYRQQPGQSLTLIATANQGSEATYESGFVIDKFPISRPNLTFSTLTVSNMSPEDSSIYLCSGGQGDYGYTFGSGTRLTVV.

This clone turned up a few times. The rearrangement joins TRBV7-2 to TRBJ2-2, with 10 positions matching TRBD2. Germline V lookup: CDR1 SGHTA, CDR2 FQGNSA. The V and J ends lost 5 bases and 6 bases, in that order; junction bases with no gene match: 9. This CDR3 has 16 residues. The CDR3 DNA follows: TGTGCCAGCAGCGAATACAGCGGGAGGGGGGCCGGGGAGCTGTTTTTT. Translating gives CASSEYSGRGAGELFF.

V and J are TRBV27 and TRBJ1-5, with no clear D. In germline, CDR1 is MNHEY, CDR2 SMNVEV (reference sequence). Trimming pared 0 bases from V and 2 bases from J, leaving 11 bases between. This CDR3 has 16 amino acids. In DNA, the CDR3 is TGTGCCAGCAGTTTATCTGGTGCCGGGGGCAATCAGCCCCAGCATTTT. Its protein product is CASSLSGAGGNQPQHF.

The chain links TRBV5-5 to TRBJ1-5, with D possibly matching TRBD1 (5 bases). This CDR3 is 15 amino acids long. V lost 5 bases to trimming and J lost 4 bases, with 16 bases between them. Per the germline V gene, CDR1 is SGHKS and CDR2 is YYEKEE (reference sequence). The CDR3 nucleotides read TGTGCCAGCAGTTCCATCTTGACAGCGAATCAGCCCCAGCATTTT. This sequence encodes CASSSILTANQPQHF. Using reference TRBV5-5 and TRBJ1-5 for the parts outside the CDR3, the full variable domain is DAGVTQSPTHLIKTRGQQVTLRCSPISGHKSVSWYQQVLGQGPQFIFQYYEKEERGRGNFPDRFSARQFPNYSSELNVNALLLGDSALYLCASSSILTANQPQHFGDGTRLSIL.